The source of this TCR beta chain is a study of shared clonotypes between healthy human individuals. Study-level results: Across subsets, estimated richness was generally greater for naive than for memory populations. About 5% was the fraction of naive CD4 clonotypes found shared across several donors.

Details on this clone: Its antigen is undetermined.

The CDR3 is 14 amino acids. Trimming cost V 5 bases and J 4 bases; bases outside gene matches: 7. Germline-derived CDR1 and CDR2 are KGHSH and LQKENI. TCRdb's table, derived via immunoSEQ multiplex PCR, lists solely in-frame clones and lacks some. The table lists a few million clones, approximately 95% of them singletons. The specimen was naive CD4+ T cells sorted from blood. Subset specified: CD45RA+ positively selected. The V call is TRBV18, the J call TRBJ1-1, with 7 bases lining up with TRBD1. The origin of this receptor is a man between 18 and 29 years old in good health. The CDR3 reads CASSADSGGTEAFF. The CDR3 nucleotides are TGTGCCAGCTCAGCAGACTCAGGGGGCACTGAAGCTTTCTTT. Looking up the rest from reference TRBV18 and TRBJ1-1 gives the full variable domain: NAGVMQNPRHLVRRRGQEARLRCSPMKGHSHVYWYRQLPEEGLKFMVYLQKENIIDESGMPKERFSAEFPKEGPSILRIQQVVRGDSAAYFCASSADSGGTEAFFGQGTRLTVV.